The 22 T cell receptor beta chains given below trace back to one sample, sequenced in a study of response to subunit inactivated influenza vaccine. TCRdb ran MiXCR on the RT-PCR reads and lists one entry per CDR3 protein. The sample lists 650,000 to 800,000 distinct CDR3 sequences, around 14% seen once, with around 7.3% in the top ten. The source material was PBMCs from blood, sampled 14 to 15 days before vaccination. These receptors were obtained from a man aged 50-59 years who received an inactivated influenza vaccine.

This clonotype was found many times. The chain carries TRBV29-1 and TRBJ2-3; 7 nucleotides line up with TRBD2. CDR1 is SQVTM and CDR2 is ANQGSEA in the germline V gene. V lost 4 bases to trimming and J lost 2 bases; unmatched junction nucleotides: 3. The CDR3 is 13 amino acids. CDR3: CSVVREYTDTQYF. CDR3 coding DNA: TGCAGCGTTGTGCGGGAGTACACAGATACGCAGTATTTT.

V is TRBV7-2 and J is TRBJ2-5, with D tentatively TRBD1 (6 bases). Trimming took off 5 bases at V and 4 bases at J, with 14 bases between the two ends. The germline CDR1 and CDR2 sequences are SGHTA and FQGNSA. This CDR3 has 14 amino acids. CDR3 protein: CASSTGQAPETQYF. CDR3 bases: TGTGCCAGCAGCACGGGACAAGCGCCAGAGACCCAGTACTTC.

Worth noting for this clonotype: Possible read error: a much larger clone is one base away. V gene TRBV10-3 combines with J gene TRBJ2-2; D not certain. Germline assignment: CDR1 ENHRY and CDR2 SYGVKD. CDR3 length: 16 amino acids. V was cut by 8 bases and J by 1 base, with 17 bases left in between. The CDR3 nucleotides read TGTGCCATCCAGAGTTTCGGCTTCGTGAACACCGGGGAGCTGTTTTTT. It specifies CAIQSFGFVNTGELFF.

This clonotype was seen more than once but under ten times. The V gene is TRBV7-2, the J gene TRBJ2-1; possible D gene TRBD2, 6 bases. Looked up from germline, CDR1 is SGHTA and CDR2 is FQGNSA. Trimming pared 0 bases from V and 2 bases from J, leaving 26 bases between. The CDR3 is 21 residues long. The CDR3 DNA follows: TGTGCCAGCAGCTTAGCGCATTCAGCGGGCCCTACCCCGAGGCCCTACAATGAGCAGTTCTTC. It encodes CASSLAHSAGPTPRPYNEQFF.

This clonotype came up a few times. This chain joins TRBV7-3 and TRBJ2-2; TRBD2 agrees at 12 bases. Per the germline V gene, CDR1 is SGHTA and CDR2 is FQGTGA. V shed 8 bases and J 5 bases; nucleotides not matched to a gene: 9. This CDR3 is built from 16 residues. The CDR3 is CASGLAGGPRTGELFF. In nucleotides, the CDR3 is TGTGCCAGCGGTCTAGCGGGAGGGCCTAGGACCGGGGAGCTGTTTTTT.

About this clonotype itself: A single base separates this from a much larger clone, so it may be a read error. The chain joins TRBV12-3 or TRBV12-4 to TRBJ2-7; D not certain. The CDR3 runs to 14 residues. In DNA form, the CDR3 reads TGTGCCAGCAGCCCCGCCCAGCAAGCCGGAGAGCAGAACTTC. This translates into CASSPAQQAGEQNF.

The rearrangement uses TRBV5-1 and TRBJ1-6; 8 bases are a match to TRBD1. The length of the CDR3 is 17 residues. Germline V gene lookup returns CDR1 SGHRS and CDR2 YFSETQ. V gave up 1 base and J gave up 9 bases; unmatched junction bases: 12. CDR3 sequence reads: CASSLNLRTGMGSPLHF. The CDR3, as DNA: TGCGCCAGCAGCTTGAACCTAAGGACAGGGATGGGTTCACCCCTCCACTTT.

This clonotype has at least ten counts. The chain is built from TRBV10-3 and TRBJ2-3, with D hard to call. Germline CDR1 ENHRY, CDR2 SYGVKD. V lost 0 bases and J 6 bases, leaving 10 bases between the germline ends. The CDR3 is 14 amino acids. CDR3 in DNA: TGTGCCATCAGTGAGTCGTCGCTCCAGGATACGCAGTATTTT. This codes for CAISESSLQDTQYF.

The rearrangement uses TRBV4-2 and TRBJ1-2; D call uncertain. Trimming pared 0 bases from V and 3 bases from J, leaving 11 bases between. Germline loops: CDR1 LGHNA, CDR2 YNFKEQ. The CDR3 is made up of 15 amino acids. The CDR3 region has the DNA TGTGCCAGCAGCCAAGATGTCGGCCCCGACTATGGCTACACCTTC. It yields the protein CASSQDVGPDYGYTF.

The chain joins TRBV12-3 or TRBV12-4 to TRBJ2-1, with D possibly being TRBD1 or TRBD2 (5 bases each). V shed 4 bases and J shed 15 bases, with 16 bases lying between them. CDR3 length: 12 amino acids. The CDR3 DNA reads as TGTGCCAGCAGTTGGACGGCCGGGACCTCGTTCTTC. Protein: CASSWTAGTSFF.

This clonotype turned up a few times. The V and J genes are TRBV12-3 or TRBV12-4 and TRBJ1-5; D ambiguous. V was pared by 8 bases and J by 4 bases, with 9 bases between. CDR3 length: 12 residues. The CDR3 region has the DNA TGTGCCAGCTCTAATGTGAATCAGCCCCAGCATTTT. Its protein is CASSNVNQPQHF.

V and J are TRBV12-3 or TRBV12-4 and TRBJ1-2; a possible D gene is TRBD1 (5 bases). V was shortened by 5 bases and J by 7 bases, with 11 bases between the two germline ends. This CDR3 contains 12 residues. The DNA of the CDR3 is TGTGCCAGCAGTGCTCGCGGGGCTGGCTACACCTTC. Amino acid sequence: CASSARGAGYTF.

The chain has TRBV11-2 and TRBJ2-5; D remains unclear. This CDR3 region has 14 residues. V dropped 3 bases and J dropped 4 bases, with 12 bases sitting between them. Germline V gene data show CDR1 as SGHAT and CDR2 as FQNNGV. This CDR3 is CASSFGFSGETQYF. The CDR3 DNA reads as TGTGCCAGCAGCTTCGGCTTCTCAGGAGAGACCCAGTACTTC. The full variable domain, in which reference TRBV11-2 and TRBJ2-5 provide the parts outside the CDR3, is EAGVAQSPRYKIIEKRQSVAFWCNPISGHATLYWYQQILGQGPKLLIQFQNNGVVDDSQLPKDRFSAERLKGVDSTLKIQPAKLEDSAVYLCASSFGFSGETQYFGPGTRLLVL.

This clonotype was seen many times. This chain uses TRBV29-1 with TRBJ2-1; 11 nucleotides align to TRBD2. Trimming took 6 bases from V and 7 from J; bases not matched to a gene: 5. Germline values: CDR1 SQVTM, CDR2 ANQGSEA. This CDR3 has 13 residues. CDR3 DNA sequence: TGCAGCGTAACTAGCGGGGGAGTGAATGAGCAGTTCTTC. Translated: CSVTSGGVNEQFF.

This clonotype was recorded at least ten times. This chain joins TRBV14 and TRBJ1-6; no firm D call. With 1 base removed from V and 6 bases from J, the gap between germline ends came to 7 bases. The germline CDR1 and CDR2 sequences are SGHDN and FVKESK. The CDR3 has 14 residues. The CDR3, as DNA: TGTGCCAGCAGCCAAGGACAAATTAATTCACCCCTCCACTTT. Its protein is CASSQGQINSPLHF.

This clonotype was seen a single time. V and J are TRBV7-3 and TRBJ1-1, with D uncertain. The V end lost 5 bases, the J end lost 5 bases, and 12 bases lay between the germline ends. Germline CDR1 and CDR2: SGHTA and FQGTGA. The CDR3 consists of 13 residues. The CDR3 bases are TGTGCCAGCAGCCTAAAAACTCGGACTGAAGCTTTCTTT. Translated, it gives CASSLKTRTEAFF.

The rearrangement links TRBV7-8 to TRBJ2-6; D is unclear. Trimming shortened V by 5 bases and J by 0 bases, and 8 bases separated the two germline ends. The CDR3 covers 15 residues. In germline, CDR1 is SGHVS, CDR2 FQNEAQ. CDR3 DNA sequence: TGTGCCAGCAGCACAGTATCCTCTGGGGCCAACGTCCTGACTTTC. This gives the protein CASSTVSSGANVLTF.

On this clonotype itself: The junction departs from germline at one end; a sequencing error may be responsible. The V call is TRBV15, the J call TRBJ2-1; 10 nucleotides line up with TRBD2. The CDR3 is 15 residues long. Germline V CDR1 and CDR2: LNHNV, YYDKDF (reference sequence). This CDR3 is CATSGELAGYHEQFF. The CDR3 nucleotides read TGTGCCACCAGCGGAGAACTAGCGGGATACCATGAGCAGTTCTTC.

V is TRBV5-1 and J is TRBJ2-5; 7 nucleotides align to TRBD1. The CDR3 totals 16 residues. Losses at the gene ends were 4 bases for V and 0 bases for J; bases not matched to a gene: 9. CDR1 and CDR2 from the germline V gene are SGHRS and YFSETQ. CDR3 bases: TGCGCCAGCAGCCATGGACAGGCAACAAACCAAGAGACCCAGTACTTC. This codes for CASSHGQATNQETQYF. The full variable domain, completed using reference TRBV5-1 and TRBJ2-5, is KAGVTQTPRYLIKTRGQQVTLSCSPISGHRSVSWYQQTPGQGLQFLFEYFSETQRNKGNFPGRFSGRQFSNSRSEMNVSTLELGDSALYLCASSHGQATNQETQYFGPGTRLLVL.

There are a few counts of this clonotype. The chain has TRBV7-3 and TRBJ2-2; 10 bases line up with TRBD2. CDR3 length: 16 residues. The germline gives CDR1 SGHTA, CDR2 FQGTGA. The ends lost 4 bases at V and 4 bases at J; junction bases unmatched: 6. As DNA, the CDR3 is TGTGCCAGCAGCTGGGGGGCTAGCGGGGGCACCGGGGAGCTGTTTTTT. Translated, it gives CASSWGASGGTGELFF.

This clonotype occurred a few times. V and J are TRBV5-5 and TRBJ1-2; 10 bases are a match to TRBD1. The V gene's germline CDR1 is SGHKS and CDR2 YYEKEE (reference sequence). Trimming removed 4 bases from V and 0 bases from J; junction bases left unmatched: 3. The length of the CDR3 is 15 residues. CDR3 sequence: CASSLDRGPNYGYTF. Here the CDR3 DNA reads TGTGCCAGCAGCCTAGACAGGGGGCCTAACTATGGCTACACCTTC.

This chain connects TRBV20-1 to TRBJ1-2; D might be TRBD1 (6 bases). Trimming stripped 6 bases from V and 6 bases from J, with 20 bases between. CDR1 is DFQATT, CDR2 SNEGSKA, per germline (reference sequence). The CDR3 is made up of 14 amino acids. The CDR3 reads CSAVLDSGGHGYTF. The CDR3 nucleotides read TGCAGTGCAGTTCTCGACAGTGGGGGGCATGGCTACACCTTC.